This is a list of T cell receptor beta chains from one sample in a study of blood T cell repertoires in COVID-19. Data came from immunoSEQ multiplex PCR; TCRdb stores just in-frame clones and leaves some out. This table holds about 23,000 clones, about nine tenths found once. The sequencing input was peripheral blood. Receptors were obtained from a woman older than 75 with acute or convalescent COVID-19. Each CDR3 is given with its conserved first and last residue. D genes are given only for firm matches. Clone size is not always given. Where it is, it says once, few, many or a class for expanded clones.

clone size: NA; J gene: TRBJ1-1; V gene: TRBV4-1; D gene: TRBD1; CDR3 protein: CASSQEKPGQGVPEAFF; CDR3 DNA: TGCGCCAGCAGCCAAGAGAAGCCCGGACAGGGGGTCCCTGAAGCTTTCTTT
clone size: NA; J gene: TRBJ2-7; V gene: TRBV18; D gene: TRBD1; CDR3 protein: CASSPPGQGAYEQYF; CDR3 DNA: TGTGCCAGCTCACCACCAGGACAGGGGGCCTACGAGCAGTACTTC
clone size: NA; J gene: TRBJ2-2; V gene: TRBV11-2; D gene: NA; CDR3 protein: CASSPGLEGGLFF; CDR3 DNA: TGTGCCAGCAGCCCCGGGCTGGAAGGGGGGCTGTTTTTT
clone size: NA; J gene: TRBJ2-7; V gene: TRBV7-2; D gene: TRBD2; CDR3 protein: CASSSGGGNYEQYF; CDR3 DNA: TGTGCCAGCAGCTCCGGCGGGGGAAACTACGAGCAGTACTTC
clone size: NA; J gene: TRBJ2-7; V gene: TRBV7-9; D gene: TRBD2; CDR3 protein: CASSLDAGDEQYF; CDR3 DNA: TGTGCCAGCAGCTTAGATGCGGGAGACGAGCAGTACTTC
clone size: NA; J gene: TRBJ2-3; V gene: TRBV19; D gene: NA; CDR3 protein: CASSNRGSDTQYF; CDR3 DNA: TGTGCCAGTAGTAACCGGGGATCCGATACGCAGTATTTT
clone size: NA; J gene: TRBJ2-3; V gene: TRBV5-1; D gene: NA; CDR3 protein: CASSLAPAGGTDTQYF; CDR3 DNA: TGCGCCAGCAGCTTGGCCCCGGCAGGGGGCACAGATACGCAGTATTTT
clone size: NA; J gene: TRBJ1-2; V gene: TRBV27; D gene: TRBD1; CDR3 protein: CASSTNLNRGDNYGYTF; CDR3 DNA: TGTGCCAGCAGTACGAACCTTAACAGGGGGGATAACTATGGCTACACCTTC
clone size: NA; J gene: TRBJ1-3; V gene: TRBV6-6; D gene: NA; CDR3 protein: CASRREGNTIYF; CDR3 DNA: TGTGCCAGCAGACGAGAGGGAAACACCATATATTTT
clone size: NA; J gene: TRBJ1-6; V gene: TRBV27; D gene: NA; CDR3 protein: CASSRRGKESPLHF; CDR3 DNA: TGTGCCAGCAGCCGCCGGGGGAAAGAATCACCCCTCCACTTT
clone size: NA; J gene: TRBJ1-2; V gene: TRBV3-1/TRBV3-2; D gene: NA; CDR3 protein: CASSQRSREDQDGYTF; CDR3 DNA: TGTGCCAGCAGCCAACGGTCCAGGGAGGATCAAGATGGCTACACCTTC
clone size: NA; J gene: TRBJ2-5; V gene: TRBV11-3; D gene: TRBD2; CDR3 protein: CASSYYAEGLAGGSQETQYF; CDR3 DNA: TGTGCCAGCAGCTACTACGCAGAGGGACTAGCGGGGGGTTCACAAGAGACCCAGTACTTC
clone size: NA; J gene: TRBJ1-6; V gene: TRBV7-2; D gene: TRBD1; CDR3 protein: CASSPFQGAGPLHF; CDR3 DNA: TGTGCCAGCAGCCCGTTCCAGGGGGCGGGACCTCTCCACTTT
clone size: once; J gene: TRBJ1-1; V gene: TRBV29-1; D gene: NA; CDR3 protein: CSVATDLITEAFF; CDR3 DNA: TGCAGCGTTGCAACAGACCTTATCACTGAAGCTTTCTTT
clone size: NA; J gene: TRBJ2-7; V gene: TRBV7-2; D gene: NA; CDR3 protein: CASSPRLGGHYEQYF; CDR3 DNA: TGTGCCAGCAGCCCCCGGCTCGGGGGGCACTACGAGCAGTACTTC
clone size: NA; J gene: TRBJ2-1; V gene: TRBV18; D gene: NA; CDR3 protein: CASSPDIVSYNEQFF; CDR3 DNA: TGTGCCAGCTCACCGGACATTGTATCCTACAATGAGCAGTTCTTC
clone size: once; J gene: TRBJ1-2; V gene: TRBV5-5; D gene: NA; CDR3 protein: CASSSGVTYGYTF; CDR3 DNA: TGTGCCAGCAGCTCGGGAGTGACCTATGGCTACACCTTC
clone size: NA; J gene: TRBJ1-2; V gene: TRBV19; D gene: NA; CDR3 protein: CASSPTGFYGYTF; CDR3 DNA: TGTGCCAGTAGCCCGACAGGCTTCTATGGCTACACCTTC
clone size: NA; J gene: TRBJ2-5; V gene: TRBV29-1; D gene: NA; CDR3 protein: CSVDRPAYIRGGETQYF; CDR3 DNA: TGCAGCGTTGACAGACCCGCCTATATCAGGGGAGGGGAGACCCAGTACTTC
clone size: NA; J gene: TRBJ2-1; V gene: TRBV19; D gene: NA; CDR3 protein: CASSPAGWLAPFF; CDR3 DNA: TGTGCCAGTAGTCCCGCTGGGTGGTTAGCCCCGTTCTTC
clone size: once; J gene: TRBJ1-1; V gene: TRBV29-1; D gene: TRBD1; CDR3 protein: CSVDRGRRTEAFF; CDR3 DNA: TGCAGCGTGGACAGGGGAAGAAGGACTGAAGCTTTCTTT
clone size: NA; J gene: TRBJ1-6; V gene: TRBV30; D gene: TRBD1; CDR3 protein: CAWSADRGRSPLHF; CDR3 DNA: TGTGCCTGGAGTGCGGACAGGGGGCGTTCACCCCTCCACTTT
clone size: NA; J gene: TRBJ1-2; V gene: TRBV30; D gene: NA; CDR3 protein: CASEDRKRGYTF; CDR3 DNA: TGTGCCTCGGAAGACAGAAAACGCGGCTACACCTTC
clone size: NA; J gene: TRBJ2-5; V gene: TRBV19; D gene: TRBD2; CDR3 protein: CASSIARAGEETQYF; CDR3 DNA: TGTGCCAGTAGTATAGCTCGGGCGGGAGAAGAGACCCAGTACTTC
clone size: NA; J gene: TRBJ1-6; V gene: TRBV25-1; D gene: TRBD1; CDR3 protein: CASRPPGTGKAPLHF; CDR3 DNA: TGTGCCAGCAGACCACCCGGGACAGGGAAGGCACCCCTCCACTTT
clone size: NA; J gene: TRBJ1-4; V gene: TRBV14; D gene: NA; CDR3 protein: CASSRRSGSNEKLFF; CDR3 DNA: TGTGCCAGCAGCCGACGTTCAGGGTCAAATGAAAAACTGTTTTTT
clone size: NA; J gene: TRBJ1-2; V gene: TRBV2; D gene: TRBD1; CDR3 protein: CASSRDSGDYGYTF; CDR3 DNA: TGTGCCAGCAGCCGGGACAGTGGGGACTATGGCTACACCTTC
clone size: NA; J gene: TRBJ2-3; V gene: TRBV19; D gene: NA; CDR3 protein: CASSTTPRSTDTQYF; CDR3 DNA: TGTGCCAGTAGTACGACACCACGGAGCACAGATACGCAGTATTTT
clone size: NA; J gene: TRBJ2-7; V gene: TRBV7-9; D gene: TRBD2; CDR3 protein: CASSSWTSGSSYEQYF; CDR3 DNA: TGTGCCAGCAGCTCCTGGACTAGCGGGAGTTCCTACGAGCAGTACTTC
clone size: NA; J gene: TRBJ1-5; V gene: TRBV18; D gene: TRBD1; CDR3 protein: CASSPPGTGGNQPQHF; CDR3 DNA: TGTGCCAGCTCACCTCCCGGGACAGGGGGCAATCAGCCCCAGCATTTT
clone size: NA; J gene: TRBJ1-3; V gene: TRBV5-1; D gene: TRBD1; CDR3 protein: CASSFDRAGNTIYF; CDR3 DNA: TGCGCCAGCAGCTTCGACAGGGCTGGAAACACCATATATTTT
clone size: NA; J gene: TRBJ2-1; V gene: TRBV5-6; D gene: NA; CDR3 protein: CASSSLYNEQFF; CDR3 DNA: TGTGCCAGCAGCTCTCTCTACAATGAGCAGTTCTTC
clone size: NA; J gene: TRBJ2-7; V gene: TRBV30; D gene: NA; CDR3 protein: CAWSSWRGRYEQYF; CDR3 DNA: TGTGCCTGGAGCAGCTGGAGGGGTAGGTACGAGCAGTACTTC
clone size: NA; J gene: TRBJ2-1; V gene: TRBV6-6; D gene: TRBD2; CDR3 protein: CASGNSGTSGYSSYNEQFF; CDR3 DNA: TGTGCCAGCGGCAACTCCGGGACTAGCGGATATAGCTCCTACAATGAGCAGTTCTTC
clone size: NA; J gene: TRBJ2-3; V gene: TRBV9; D gene: TRBD1; CDR3 protein: CASSVGQGGTDTQYF; CDR3 DNA: TGTGCCAGCAGCGTTGGACAGGGGGGCACAGATACGCAGTATTTT
clone size: NA; J gene: TRBJ1-5; V gene: TRBV7-8; D gene: NA; CDR3 protein: CASNPGERGQPQHF; CDR3 DNA: TGTGCCAGCAACCCAGGGGAGCGTGGACAGCCCCAGCATTTT
clone size: once; J gene: TRBJ2-1; V gene: TRBV27; D gene: TRBD2; CDR3 protein: CASTGLSGLAGGSAYNEQFF; CDR3 DNA: TGTGCCAGCACTGGTCTCTCGGGACTAGCGGGAGGGTCAGCCTACAATGAGCAGTTCTTC
clone size: NA; J gene: TRBJ2-2; V gene: TRBV5-1; D gene: TRBD2; CDR3 protein: CASSGGGINTGELFF; CDR3 DNA: TGCGCCAGCAGCGGCGGGGGGATTAACACCGGGGAGCTGTTTTTT
clone size: NA; J gene: TRBJ1-6; V gene: TRBV6-1; D gene: NA; CDR3 protein: CASSRNTGTDSPLHF; CDR3 DNA: TGTGCCAGCAGTCGCAATACAGGGACGGATTCACCCCTCCACTTT
clone size: NA; J gene: TRBJ1-1; V gene: TRBV14; D gene: TRBD1; CDR3 protein: CASSQVRFKTGVDTEAFF; CDR3 DNA: TGTGCCAGCAGCCAAGTGCGTTTTAAGACAGGGGTGGACACTGAAGCTTTCTTT
clone size: NA; J gene: TRBJ1-6; V gene: TRBV5-1; D gene: NA; CDR3 protein: CASSLTGPGNSPLHF; CDR3 DNA: TGCGCCAGCAGCTTGACAGGCCCCGGGAATTCACCCCTCCACTTT
clone size: NA; J gene: TRBJ2-1; V gene: TRBV18; D gene: NA; CDR3 protein: CASSPSREQFF; CDR3 DNA: TGTGCCAGCTCCCCCTCGAGGGAGCAGTTCTTC
clone size: NA; J gene: TRBJ1-4; V gene: TRBV5-1; D gene: TRBD1; CDR3 protein: CASTPGTGNEKLFF; CDR3 DNA: TGCGCCAGCACCCCCGGGACAGGGAATGAAAAACTGTTTTTT